This T cell receptor beta chain came from a study of shared clonotypes between healthy human individuals. Study at large: CD4 naive and CD4 memory each took three plates per donor, while CD8 naive took two and CD8 memory one.

Produced via immunoSEQ multiplex PCR; TCRdb's table is partial and in-frame only. The sample holds approximately 2,300,000 clones, 85% to 95% seen once. About this clone itself: Antigen: not known.

Study-wide findings and caveats: The study drew on few donors, limiting represented genetic and exposure-history diversity.

This CDR3 is 15 amino acids long. Germline values: CDR1 MNHEY, CDR2 SVGAGI. V was shortened by 0 bases and J by 7 bases, with 15 bases between the two germline ends. Sequencing was carried out using naive CD4+ T cells from PBMCs. Subset defined: CD45RA+ positively selected. The gene calls are TRBV6-5 and TRBJ1-1; D is perhaps TRBD1 (5 bases). The clonotype was recovered from a young man in good health. Some clones in this sample may be carry-over from other donors' samples. CDR3 in DNA: TGTGCCAGCAGTTACTCGTCAGGGCTCGGTATTGAAGCTTTCTTT. This gives the protein CASSYSSGLGIEAFF.